The text below deals with one T cell receptor beta chain. The data stem from a study of blood T cell repertoires in COVID-19. Study background: The United States, Italy and Spain were the sources of the acute and convalescent COVID-19 samples. The analysed material was cDNA or gDNA that came from T cells, B-cell-depleted T cells, or PBMCs.

Germline trimming cut 8 bases from V and 6 bases from J; bases unmatched to any gene: 3. The CDR3 loop spans 11 amino acids. CDR1 is MDHEN and CDR2 is SYDVKM in the germline V gene. Under the authors' procedure: Amplified reference gene primers provided the basis for estimating nucleated cell counts. Measured with immunoSEQ multiplex PCR; TCRdb has only the in-frame clones, and not every one. D and trimming come from the DNA, and the V and J calls and clone size come from that table. This sample has around 230,000 clones; more than 80% occur once, and the top ten carry 2.2%. The chain carries TRBV28 and TRBJ2-7, with 8 bases aligning to TRBD1. The origin of this receptor is a man aged 25 to 40 who had recovered from COVID-19. Sequenced material: peripheral blood. CDR3 protein: CASLRGPEQYF. The CDR3 DNA reads TGTGCCAGCCTCAGGGGGCCCGAGCAGTACTTC.